This T cell receptor (beta chain) was found in a study of identical twins. Study-level findings and limits: The study reached conclusions through statistical analysis that was cross-sectional, not following the same donors. Twin-shared out-of-frame alpha sequences were enriched for low generation probability.

There are 14 residues in the CDR3. CDR1 and CDR2 (germline): SSHAT, FNYEAQ (reference sequence). This clonotype was seen at least ten times. The antigen is unknown. At one end, the junction sequence differs from germline, possibly due to a read error. cDNA carried unique molecular identifiers, and a universal primer site was added by template switching. TCRdb ran MiXCR on the 5' RACE reads and lists one entry per CDR3 protein. This sample carries 250,000 or so distinct CDR3 sequences, around 8% of them seen once, and the ten largest clones take less than 4%. This same sample was also part of a study on yellow fever vaccine responses in identical twins.

The chain couples TRBV7-7 to TRBJ1-1; D is uncertain. The sequence was obtained from a woman aged 18-29 years in good health. Sequenced sample: CD8+ T cells sorted from blood. The DNA of the CDR3 is TGTGCTAGCAGCTTATTATTTTCGGGATATGAAGCTTTCTTT. Encoded protein: CASSLLFSGYEAFF.